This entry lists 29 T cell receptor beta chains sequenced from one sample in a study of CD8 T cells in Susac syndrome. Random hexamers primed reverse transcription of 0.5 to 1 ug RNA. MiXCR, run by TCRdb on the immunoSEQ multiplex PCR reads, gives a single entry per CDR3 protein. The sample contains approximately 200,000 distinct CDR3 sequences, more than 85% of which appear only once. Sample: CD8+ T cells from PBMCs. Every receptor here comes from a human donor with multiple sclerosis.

The CDR3 protein is CASSPSDRTYEQYF. Written as DNA, the CDR3 is TGTGCCAGCAGCCCTTCGGACAGAACCTACGAGCAGTACTTC. This chain connects TRBV12-3 or TRBV12-4 to TRBJ2-7; D perhaps matches TRBD1 (6 bases). CDR3 length: 14 residues. V dropped 6 bases and J dropped 2 bases, with 14 bases sitting between them.

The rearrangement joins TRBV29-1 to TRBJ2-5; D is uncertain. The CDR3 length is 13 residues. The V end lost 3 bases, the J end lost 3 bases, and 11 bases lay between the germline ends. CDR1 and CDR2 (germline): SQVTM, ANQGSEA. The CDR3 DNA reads TGCAGCGTTGAGCCTGAAAGAGAAGAGACCCAGTACTTC. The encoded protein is CSVEPEREETQYF.

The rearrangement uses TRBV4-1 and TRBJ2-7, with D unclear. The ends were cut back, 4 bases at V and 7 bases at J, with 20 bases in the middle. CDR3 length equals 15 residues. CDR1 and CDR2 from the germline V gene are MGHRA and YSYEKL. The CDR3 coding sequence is TGCGCCAGCAGCCTTTTGGCGTCGGGCTTGGGGGAGCAGTACTTC. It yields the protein CASSLLASGLGEQYF.

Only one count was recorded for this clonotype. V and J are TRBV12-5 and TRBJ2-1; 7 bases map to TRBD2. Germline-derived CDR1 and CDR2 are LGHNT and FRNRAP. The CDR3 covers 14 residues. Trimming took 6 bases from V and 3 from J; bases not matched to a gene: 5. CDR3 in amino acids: CASGRSGNYNEQFF. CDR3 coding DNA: TGTGCTAGTGGGAGGAGCGGGAACTACAATGAGCAGTTCTTC.

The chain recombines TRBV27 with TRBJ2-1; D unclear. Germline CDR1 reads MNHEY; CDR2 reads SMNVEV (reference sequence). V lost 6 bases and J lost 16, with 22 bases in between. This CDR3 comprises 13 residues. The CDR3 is CASRDLGGYGGFF. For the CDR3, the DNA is TGTGCCAGCAGAGACTTAGGTGGATATGGTGGATTCTTC.

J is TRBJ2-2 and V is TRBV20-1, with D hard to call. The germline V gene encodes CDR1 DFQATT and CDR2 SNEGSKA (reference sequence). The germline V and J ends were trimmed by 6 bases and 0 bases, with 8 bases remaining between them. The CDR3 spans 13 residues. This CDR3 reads CSAPRANTGELFF. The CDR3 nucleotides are TGCAGTGCCCCCCGGGCGAACACCGGGGAGCTGTTTTTT.

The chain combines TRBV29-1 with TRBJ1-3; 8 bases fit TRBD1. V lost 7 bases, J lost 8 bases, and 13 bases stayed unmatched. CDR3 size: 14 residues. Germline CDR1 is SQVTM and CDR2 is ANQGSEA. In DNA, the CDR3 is TGCAGCGCATTAGTAGCAGGGGGCGCGTACACCATATATTTT. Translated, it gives CSALVAGGAYTIYF.

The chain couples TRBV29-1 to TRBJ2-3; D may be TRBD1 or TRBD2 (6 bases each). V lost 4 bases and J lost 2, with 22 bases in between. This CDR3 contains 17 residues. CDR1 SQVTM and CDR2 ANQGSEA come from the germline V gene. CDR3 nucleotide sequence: TGCAGCGTTGTCCTCCGTAGGGGGGCCGAGAACACAGATACGCAGTATTTT. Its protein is CSVVLRRGAENTDTQYF.

The DNA for the CDR3 is TGTGCCAGCAGCTTAATATCAGCGGATACGCAGTATTTT. Protein product: CASSLISADTQYF. The chain carries TRBV7-3 and TRBJ2-3, with D uncertain. The CDR3 has 13 residues. Trimming shortened V by 1 base and J by 6 bases, and 8 bases separated the two germline ends. Germline V gene lookup returns CDR1 SGHTA and CDR2 FQGTGA.

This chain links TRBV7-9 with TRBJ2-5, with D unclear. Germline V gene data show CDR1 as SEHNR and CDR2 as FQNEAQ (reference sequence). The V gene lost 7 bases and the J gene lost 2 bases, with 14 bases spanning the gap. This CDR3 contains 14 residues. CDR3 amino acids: CASTSSSEQETQYF. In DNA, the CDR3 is TGTGCCAGCACCTCCAGCTCAGAGCAAGAGACCCAGTACTTC.

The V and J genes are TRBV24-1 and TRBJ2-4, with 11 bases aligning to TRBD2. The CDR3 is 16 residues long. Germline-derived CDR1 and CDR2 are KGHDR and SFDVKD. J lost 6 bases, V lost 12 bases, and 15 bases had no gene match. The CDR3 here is CAPPETSGMIGNIQYF. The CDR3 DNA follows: TGTGCCCCCCCGGAGACTAGCGGGATGATAGGAAACATTCAGTACTTC.

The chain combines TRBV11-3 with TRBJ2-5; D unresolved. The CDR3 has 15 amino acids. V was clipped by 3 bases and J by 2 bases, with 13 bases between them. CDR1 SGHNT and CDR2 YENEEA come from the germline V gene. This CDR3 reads CASSFPWGIQETQYF. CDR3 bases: TGTGCCAGCAGCTTCCCTTGGGGAATTCAAGAGACCCAGTACTTC.

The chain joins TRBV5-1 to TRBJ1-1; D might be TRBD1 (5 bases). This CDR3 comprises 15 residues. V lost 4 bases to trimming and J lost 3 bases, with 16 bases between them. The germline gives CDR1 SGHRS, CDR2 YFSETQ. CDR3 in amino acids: CASSPLPWGDTEAFF. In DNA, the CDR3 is TGCGCCAGCAGCCCCCTGCCCTGGGGGGACACTGAAGCTTTCTTT. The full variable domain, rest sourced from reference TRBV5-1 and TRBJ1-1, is KAGVTQTPRYLIKTRGQQVTLSCSPISGHRSVSWYQQTPGQGLQFLFEYFSETQRNKGNFPGRFSGRQFSNSRSEMNVSTLELGDSALYLCASSPLPWGDTEAFFGQGTRLTVV.

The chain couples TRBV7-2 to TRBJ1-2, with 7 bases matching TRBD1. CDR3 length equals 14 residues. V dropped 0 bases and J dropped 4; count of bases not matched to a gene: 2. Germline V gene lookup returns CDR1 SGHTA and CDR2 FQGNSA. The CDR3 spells CASSLAGGIYGYTF. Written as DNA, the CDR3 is TGTGCCAGCAGCTTAGCAGGGGGCATCTATGGCTACACCTTC.

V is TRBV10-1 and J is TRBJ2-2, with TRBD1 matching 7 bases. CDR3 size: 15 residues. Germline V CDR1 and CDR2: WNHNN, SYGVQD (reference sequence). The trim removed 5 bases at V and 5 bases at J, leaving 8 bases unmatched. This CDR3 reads CASSQDRSPTGELFF. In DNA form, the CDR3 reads TGCGCCAGCAGTCAGGACAGGAGTCCAACCGGGGAGCTGTTTTTT.

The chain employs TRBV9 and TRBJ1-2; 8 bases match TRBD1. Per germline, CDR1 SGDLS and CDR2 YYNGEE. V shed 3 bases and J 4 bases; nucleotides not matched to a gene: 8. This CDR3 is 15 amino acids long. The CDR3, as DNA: TGTGCCAGCAGCGACAGGGGGGGTCCCCGCTATGGCTACACCTTC. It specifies CASSDRGGPRYGYTF. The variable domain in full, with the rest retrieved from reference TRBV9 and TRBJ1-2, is DSGVTQTPKHLITATGQRVTLRCSPRSGDLSVYWYQQSLDQGLQFLIQYYNGEERAKGNILERFSAQQFPDLHSELNLSSLELGDSALYFCASSDRGGPRYGYTFGSGTRLTVV.

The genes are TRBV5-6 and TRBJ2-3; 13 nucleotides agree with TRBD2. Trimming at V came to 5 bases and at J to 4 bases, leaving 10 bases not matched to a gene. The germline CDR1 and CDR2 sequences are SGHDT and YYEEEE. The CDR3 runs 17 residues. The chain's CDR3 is CASSRLAGGPHPDTQYF. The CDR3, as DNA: TGTGCCAGCAGTCGACTAGCGGGAGGACCCCACCCAGATACGCAGTATTTT.

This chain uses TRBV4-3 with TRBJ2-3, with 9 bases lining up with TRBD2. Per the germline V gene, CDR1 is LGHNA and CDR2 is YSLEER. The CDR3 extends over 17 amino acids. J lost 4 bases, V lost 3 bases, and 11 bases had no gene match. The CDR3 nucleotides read TGCGCCAGCAGCCAGGAAGAGGGCGGGAGGGCGGCAGATACGCAGTATTTT. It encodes CASSQEEGGRAADTQYF.

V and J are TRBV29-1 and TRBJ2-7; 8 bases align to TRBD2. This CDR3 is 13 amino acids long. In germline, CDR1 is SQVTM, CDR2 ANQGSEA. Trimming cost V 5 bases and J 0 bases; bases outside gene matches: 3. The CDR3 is CSVLSGSSYEQYF. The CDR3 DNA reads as TGCAGCGTTTTGAGCGGGAGCTCCTACGAGCAGTACTTC.

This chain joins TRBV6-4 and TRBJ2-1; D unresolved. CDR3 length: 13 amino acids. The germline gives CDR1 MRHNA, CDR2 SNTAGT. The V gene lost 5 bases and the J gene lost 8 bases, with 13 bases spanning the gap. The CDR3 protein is CASSPYYYDEQFF. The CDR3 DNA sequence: TGTGCCAGCAGTCCCTACTATTACGATGAGCAGTTCTTC.

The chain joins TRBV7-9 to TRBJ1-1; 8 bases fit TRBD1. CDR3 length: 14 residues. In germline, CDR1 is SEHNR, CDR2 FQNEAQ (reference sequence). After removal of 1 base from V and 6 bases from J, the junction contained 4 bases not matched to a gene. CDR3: CASSLGTGTPEAFF. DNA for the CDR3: TGTGCCAGCAGCTTAGGGACAGGGACCCCTGAAGCTTTCTTT.

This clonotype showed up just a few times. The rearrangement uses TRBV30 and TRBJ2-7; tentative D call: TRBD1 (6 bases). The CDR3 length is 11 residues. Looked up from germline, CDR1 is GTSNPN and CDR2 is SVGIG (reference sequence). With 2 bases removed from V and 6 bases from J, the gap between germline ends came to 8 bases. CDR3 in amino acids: CAWSLGGEQYF. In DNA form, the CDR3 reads TGTGCCTGGAGTTTAGGGGGCGAGCAGTACTTC.

CDR3 residues: CASSRGTEAFF. The DNA of the CDR3 is TGTGCCAGCTCGAGGGGCACTGAAGCTTTCTTT. The gene calls are TRBV27 and TRBJ1-1; perhaps TRBD1 as D (5 bases). The germline gives CDR1 MNHEY, CDR2 SMNVEV (reference sequence). The CDR3 sequence is 11 residues long. V shed 8 bases and J shed 4 bases, with 8 bases lying between them.

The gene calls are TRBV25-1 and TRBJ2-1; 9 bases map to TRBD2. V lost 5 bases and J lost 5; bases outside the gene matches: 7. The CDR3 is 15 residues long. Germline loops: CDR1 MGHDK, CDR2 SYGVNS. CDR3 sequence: CASSQTSGNNNEQFF. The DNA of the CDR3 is TGTGCCAGCAGTCAGACTAGCGGAAACAACAATGAGCAGTTCTTC.

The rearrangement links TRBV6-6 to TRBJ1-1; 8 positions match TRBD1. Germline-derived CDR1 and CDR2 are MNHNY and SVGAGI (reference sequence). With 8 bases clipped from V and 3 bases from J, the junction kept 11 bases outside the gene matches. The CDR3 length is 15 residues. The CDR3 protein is CASWAGGLLDTEAFF. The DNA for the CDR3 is TGTGCCAGCTGGGCAGGGGGCTTACTGGACACTGAAGCTTTCTTT.

The CDR3 bases are TGTGCCAGCAGTTACCCGAACACTGAAGCTTTCTTT. It codes for CASSYPNTEAFF. This chain connects TRBV6-2 or TRBV6-3 to TRBJ1-1; D is ambiguous. The germline V and J ends were trimmed by 2 bases and 1 base, with 2 bases remaining between them. CDR1 and CDR2 from the germline V gene are MNHEY and SVGEGT. This CDR3 has 12 amino acids.

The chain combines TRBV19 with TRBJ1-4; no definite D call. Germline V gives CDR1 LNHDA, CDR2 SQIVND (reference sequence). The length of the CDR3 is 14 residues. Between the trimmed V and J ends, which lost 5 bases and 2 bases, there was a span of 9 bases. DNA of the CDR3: TGTGCCAGTAGTGAACGGCGGACTAATGAAAAACTGTTTTTT. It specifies CASSERRTNEKLFF.

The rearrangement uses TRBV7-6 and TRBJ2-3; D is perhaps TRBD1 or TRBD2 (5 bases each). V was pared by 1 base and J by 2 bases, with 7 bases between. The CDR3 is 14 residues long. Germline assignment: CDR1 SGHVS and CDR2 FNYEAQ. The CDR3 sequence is CASSLGGTTDTQYF. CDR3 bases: TGTGCCAGCAGCTTAGGGGGGACCACAGATACGCAGTATTTT.

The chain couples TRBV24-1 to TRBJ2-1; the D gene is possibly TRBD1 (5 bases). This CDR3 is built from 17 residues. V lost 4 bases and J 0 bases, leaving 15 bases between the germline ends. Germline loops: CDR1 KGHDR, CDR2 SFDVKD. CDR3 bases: TGTGCCACCAGTGACCCCGGCGGAGACAGCTCCTACAATGAGCAGTTCTTC. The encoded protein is CATSDPGGDSSYNEQFF.